The 24 T cell receptor beta chains below all came from one sample that was sequenced in a study of metastatic and nonmetastatic thyroid tumors. No treatment had been given to any patient before thyroid surgery. TCRdb reassembled clones from the PCR reads with MiXCR. Of several thousand clones in the sample, 34% are singletons; the top ten hold roughly 28%. The sequenced sample was adjacent normal tissue. All receptors derive from a male donor with papillary thyroid cancer or a benign thyroid nodule (not recorded which). Some clones in this sample may be carry-over from other donors' samples.

This clone was detected many times. V and J are TRBV27 and TRBJ2-1; 12 positions match TRBD2. From germline, CDR1 is MNHEY and CDR2 SMNVEV (reference sequence). The CDR3 is 16 residues long. J was trimmed by 4 bases and V by 7 bases; bases with no gene match: 8. The CDR3 loop is CASKTSGTSGYNEQFF. Here the CDR3 DNA reads TGTGCCAGCAAGACCTCCGGGACTAGCGGGTACAATGAGCAGTTCTTC.

By sample fraction, this clone is medium-sized. The gene calls are TRBV19 and TRBJ2-5; D may be TRBD1 (5 bases). The germline V gene has CDR1 LNHDA and CDR2 SQIVND (reference sequence). The V and J ends lost 7 bases and 2 bases respectively, with 17 bases between them. This CDR3 contains 15 residues. The CDR3 protein is CASKGRNQGQETQYF. The CDR3 DNA is TGTGCCAGTAAGGGAAGGAACCAGGGACAAGAGACCCAGTACTTC.

This clone was picked up a small number of times. The chain carries TRBV28 and TRBJ1-1, with 10 bases aligning to TRBD1. Germline CDR1 MDHEN, CDR2 SYDVKM. The length of the CDR3 is 17 residues. The ends lost 5 bases at V and 5 bases at J; junction bases unmatched: 14. The DNA for the CDR3 is TGTGCCAGCAGTCCGACAGGGGGCGCGGTCGGTGGGACTGAAGCTTTCTTT. This translates into CASSPTGGAVGGTEAFF.

V and J are TRBV6-1 and TRBJ1-3; D is unresolved. This CDR3 contains 17 residues. Germline values: CDR1 MNHNS, CDR2 SASEGT. The V end lost 7 bases, the J end lost 0 bases, and 19 bases lay between the germline ends. CDR3 residues: CASNLCTDIPSGNTIYF. Here the CDR3 DNA reads TGTGCCAGCAACCTCTGTACAGACATTCCCTCTGGAAACACCATATATTTT.

Only a few counts were recorded for this clone. This chain links TRBV6-2 or TRBV6-3 with TRBJ1-2; D is undetermined. Germline values: CDR1 MNHEY, CDR2 SVGEGT. V dropped 6 bases and J dropped 8 bases, with 10 bases sitting between them. The CDR3 sequence is 11 residues long. The CDR3 region has the DNA TGTGCCAGCAGCCGCTCTAAGGGCTACACCTTC. This encodes CASSRSKGYTF.

The chain joins TRBV6-1 to TRBJ2-7; 9 bases agree with TRBD1. The CDR3 extends over 14 amino acids. The V segment lost 7 bases and the J segment 4 bases; nucleotides outside the gene matches: 8. CDR1 and CDR2 (germline): MNHNS, SASEGT. The DNA of the CDR3 is TGTGCCAGCACTCAACAGGGGGCATGGTACGAGCAGTACTTC. Protein sequence: CASTQQGAWYEQYF.

In its sample, this clone was seen once. The rearrangement links TRBV11-2 to TRBJ2-1; D may match TRBD1 or TRBD2 (6 bases each). CDR1 is SGHAT and CDR2 is FQNNGV in the germline V gene. The CDR3 loop spans 17 amino acids. The V and J ends lost 3 bases and 0 bases respectively, with 15 bases between them. The CDR3 reads CASSFERGLSSYNEQFF. CDR3 DNA sequence: TGTGCCAGCAGCTTCGAACGGGGGCTTAGCTCCTACAATGAGCAGTTCTTC.

This clone is deemed large. The chain joins TRBV11-2 to TRBJ2-7; D unclear. CDR1 is SGHAT, CDR2 FQNNGV, per germline. Trimming cost V 3 bases and J 7 bases, with 10 bases left between them. The CDR3 consists of 12 residues. The CDR3 nucleotides read TGTGCCAGCAGCTTTCGGGTAGGGGAGCAGTACTTC. The encoded protein is CASSFRVGEQYF. Full variable domain (remainder filled in from reference TRBV11-2 and TRBJ2-7): EAGVAQSPRYKIIEKRQSVAFWCNPISGHATLYWYQQILGQGPKLLIQFQNNGVVDDSQLPKDRFSAERLKGVDSTLKIQPAKLEDSAVYLCASSFRVGEQYFGPGTRLTVT.

The chain links TRBV2 to TRBJ1-1, with a weak D call TRBD1 (5 bases). Deletions cut 2 bases from V and 8 bases from J, with 9 bases between. The V gene's germline CDR1 is SNHLY and CDR2 FYNNEI. This CDR3 has 12 amino acids. The CDR3 nucleotides are TGTGCCAGCAGTGAATGGACACTGGAAGCTTTCTTT. Translation: CASSEWTLEAFF.

The table lists this clone with many counts. The rearrangement joins TRBV6-1 to TRBJ2-5, with TRBD1 identical over 9 bases. J lost 3 bases, V lost 7 bases, and 6 bases had no gene match. This CDR3 contains 14 residues. Germline loops: CDR1 MNHNS, CDR2 SASEGT. The CDR3 nucleotides are TGTGCCAGCATGGGACAGGGTAACAAAGAGACCCAGTACTTC. Encoded protein: CASMGQGNKETQYF.

As concerns this clone: The junction does not match germline at one end; this may be a read error. At the DNA level, this CDR3 is encoded by other sequences in the same sample as well. J is TRBJ2-3 and V is TRBV11-2; 11 bases are a match to TRBD2. This CDR3 region has 16 residues. CDR1 is SGHAT and CDR2 is FQNNGV in the germline V gene. Written as DNA, the CDR3 is TGTGCTAGCAGCTCAAAGACTAGCGGGGGCACAGATACGCAGTATTTT. It is translated as CASSSKTSGGTDTQYF.

With regard to this clone: A much larger clone differs by one base, so this may be a read error. The V gene is TRBV6-1, the J gene TRBJ2-7, with 14 bases lining up with TRBD2. Germline loops: CDR1 MNHNS, CDR2 SASEGT. With 6 bases clipped from V and 2 bases from J, the junction kept 6 bases outside the gene matches. The CDR3 has 16 residues. The CDR3 nucleotides are TGTGCCAGCAGGGAGGGACTAGCGGGAGTTCCCTACGAGCAGTACTTC. It codes for CASREGLAGVPYEQYF.

This clone was seen only a few times. This rearrangement joins TRBV6-1 to TRBJ1-1, with D hard to call. Germline CDR1 and CDR2: MNHNS and SASEGT. The V gene lost 8 bases and the J gene lost 12 bases, with 16 bases spanning the gap. This CDR3 has 11 residues. The DNA of the CDR3 is TGTGCCAGCCTACTTGGGATTGCGTCTTTCTTT. This sequence encodes CASLLGIASFF.

This clone was detected once. The chain carries TRBV30 and TRBJ1-2; 8 nucleotides agree with TRBD1. In germline, CDR1 is GTSNPN, CDR2 SVGIG (reference sequence). Trimming at V came to 3 bases and at J to 7 bases, leaving 10 bases not matched to a gene. The CDR3 sequence is 14 residues long. As DNA, the CDR3 is TGTGCCTGGAGATCCGACAGGGGATGGGGTGGCTACACCTTC. Its protein is CAWRSDRGWGGYTF. The whole variable domain, filled in from reference TRBV30 and TRBJ1-2, reads SQTIHQWPATLVQPVGSPLSLECTVEGTSNPNLYWYRQAAGRGLQLLFYSVGIGQISSEVPQNLSASRPQDRQFILSSKKLLLSDSGFYLCAWRSDRGWGGYTFGSGTRLTVV.

This clone was detected only a few times. The gene calls are TRBV12-3 or TRBV12-4 and TRBJ1-5, with 7 bases matching TRBD1. J lost 0 bases, V lost 4 bases, and 6 bases had no gene match. This CDR3 has 16 amino acids. CDR3 in amino acids: CASSSGGPYSNQPQHF. The CDR3 nucleotides read TGTGCCAGCAGTTCAGGGGGGCCTTATAGCAATCAGCCCCAGCATTTT.

This clone was observed a handful of times. The chain combines TRBV6-1 with TRBJ1-2; D uncertain. The germline V gene has CDR1 MNHNS and CDR2 SASEGT. V shed 7 bases and J shed 4 bases, with 10 bases lying between them. This CDR3 has 12 amino acids. The CDR3 sequence is CASTHPSYGYTF. The CDR3 nucleotides are TGTGCCAGCACACACCCCAGCTATGGCTACACCTTC.

The CDR3 DNA is TGTGCCAGCAGCTTAGGGGTAGCGAACACTGAAGCTTTCTTT. Protein: CASSLGVANTEAFF. J is TRBJ1-1 and V is TRBV11-2; unclear D gene. The CDR3 contains 14 residues. The V end lost 1 base, the J end lost 1 base, and 7 bases lay between the germline ends. The V gene's germline CDR1 is SGHAT and CDR2 FQNNGV.

The V call is TRBV3-1, the J call TRBJ2-7; 12 bases agree with TRBD1. There are 17 residues in the CDR3. Germline values: CDR1 LGHDT, CDR2 YNNKEL (reference sequence). The junction had 11 bases not matched to a gene; V was cut back by 5 bases and J by 3 bases. The CDR3 region is CASSTRDRGRFGYEQYF. The CDR3 DNA reads TGTGCCAGCAGCACCCGGGACAGGGGGCGCTTTGGCTACGAGCAGTACTTC.

In nucleotides, the CDR3 is TGTGCCAGCAGTTTATTCCCTAGCGGAGGCAATGAGCAGTTCTTC. It specifies CASSLFPSGGNEQFF. The chain combines TRBV27 with TRBJ2-1; 7 bases match TRBD2. V gave up 1 base and J gave up 6 bases; unmatched junction bases: 6. The CDR3 sequence is 15 residues long. CDR1 and CDR2 from the germline V gene are MNHEY and SMNVEV (reference sequence).

This clone was detected only a few times. The chain carries TRBV11-2 and TRBJ2-1; a possible D gene is TRBD1 (6 bases). The CDR3 contains 17 residues. V lost 1 base and J 0 bases, leaving 13 bases between the germline ends. Germline V lookup: CDR1 SGHAT, CDR2 FQNNGV. The DNA for the CDR3 is TGTGCCAGCAGCTTAGTTGGACAGCTCAGCTCCTACAATGAGCAGTTCTTC. Translating it yields CASSLVGQLSSYNEQFF.

By frequency in the sample, this clone is medium-sized. The chain has TRBV5-8 and TRBJ2-2, with 9 bases fitting TRBD2. The germline V gene has CDR1 SGHTS and CDR2 YDEGEE. This CDR3 contains 16 residues. Unmatched junction bases numbered 7, after V lost 4 bases and J lost 3 bases. The CDR3 sequence is CASSNMGGRDTGELFF. DNA of the CDR3: TGTGCCAGCAGCAACATGGGCGGGAGGGACACCGGGGAGCTGTTTTTT.

This clone was picked up one time. This chain uses TRBV5-5 with TRBJ2-2, with D hard to call. The CDR3 has 14 residues. Germline CDR1 and CDR2: SGHKS and YYEKEE (reference sequence). V lost 2 bases to trimming and J lost 6 bases, with 11 bases between them. CDR3 region: CASSFLPAAGELFF. The CDR3 DNA reads as TGTGCCAGCAGCTTTCTCCCCGCAGCCGGGGAGCTGTTTTTT. The full variable domain, its missing parts supplied by reference TRBV5-5 and TRBJ2-2, is DAGVTQSPTHLIKTRGQQVTLRCSPISGHKSVSWYQQVLGQGPQFIFQYYEKEERGRGNFPDRFSARQFPNYSSELNVNALLLGDSALYLCASSFLPAAGELFFGEGSRLTVL.

The CDR3 protein is CASSLWNRVGQPQHF. The DNA of the CDR3 is TGTGCCAGCAGTTTATGGAACAGGGTGGGTCAGCCCCAGCATTTT. The rearrangement joins TRBV28 to TRBJ1-5; TRBD1 is a possible D gene (6 bases). Per the germline V gene, CDR1 is MDHEN and CDR2 is SYDVKM. The CDR3 extends over 15 amino acids. V lost 0 bases and J lost 6, with 12 bases in between.

The chain links TRBV10-3 to TRBJ2-3; tentative D call: TRBD2 (6 bases). Germline assignment: CDR1 ENHRY and CDR2 SYGVKD. This CDR3 is 17 amino acids long. Trimming pared 2 bases from V and 4 bases from J, leaving 19 bases between. CDR3 coding DNA: TGTGCCATCAGTGAGGGGGCGGGGAGAACCTCGGCAGATACGCAGTATTTT. Translating it yields CAISEGAGRTSADTQYF.